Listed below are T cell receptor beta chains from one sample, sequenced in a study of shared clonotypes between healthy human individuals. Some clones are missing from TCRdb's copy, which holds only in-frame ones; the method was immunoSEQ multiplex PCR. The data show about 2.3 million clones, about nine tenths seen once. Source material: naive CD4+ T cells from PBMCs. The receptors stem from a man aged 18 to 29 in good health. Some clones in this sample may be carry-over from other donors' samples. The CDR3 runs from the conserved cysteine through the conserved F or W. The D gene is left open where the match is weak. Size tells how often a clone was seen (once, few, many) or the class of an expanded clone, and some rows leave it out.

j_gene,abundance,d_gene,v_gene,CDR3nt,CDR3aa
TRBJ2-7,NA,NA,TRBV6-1,TGTGCCAGCAGTGAGCGAGCGATAGACAGCTACGAGCAGTACTTC,CASSERAIDSYEQYF
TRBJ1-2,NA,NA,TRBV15,TGTGCCACCAGCAGAGGGGCAGGATCGATGGACTATGGCTACACCTTC,CATSRGAGSMDYGYTF
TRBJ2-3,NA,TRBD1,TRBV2,TGTGCCAGCAGTGGACAGGGGGGAACAGATACGCAGTATTTT,CASSGQGGTDTQYF
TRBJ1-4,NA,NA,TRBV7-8,TGTGCCAGCAGCTTTACGAGTGGAGATGATGAAAAACTGTTTTTT,CASSFTSGDDEKLFF
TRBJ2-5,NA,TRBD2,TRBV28,TGTGCCAGCAGTCCCCAGACCGGGGGGGAGACCCAGTACTTC,CASSPQTGGETQYF
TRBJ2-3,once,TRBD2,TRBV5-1,TGCGCCAGCAGCCCCGGACTAGCGGGAGGCTCAGATACGCAGTATTTT,CASSPGLAGGSDTQYF
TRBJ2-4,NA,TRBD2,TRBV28,TGTGCCAGCAGTTTGCGACAGGGGTCTTCTAGCGGGAGGGCCTCACTAGCCAAAAACATTCAGTACTTC,CASSLRQGSSSGRASLAKNIQYF
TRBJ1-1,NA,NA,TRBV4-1,TGCGCCAGCAGCCAGGCAGGGAGCTACACTGAAGCTTTCTTT,CASSQAGSYTEAFF
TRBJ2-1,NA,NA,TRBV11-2,TGTGCCAGCAGCTCCGTGGGGCGGTACAATGAGCAGTTCTTC,CASSSVGRYNEQFF
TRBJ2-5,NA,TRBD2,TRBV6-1,TGTGCCAGCATAGTTGGGAGCGGGAGATGGGAGACCCAGTACTTC,CASIVGSGRWETQYF
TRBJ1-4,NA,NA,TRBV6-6,TGTGCCAGCAGCCGCAGGGGCCCAGAAAAACTGTTTTTT,CASSRRGPEKLFF
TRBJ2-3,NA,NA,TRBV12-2,TGTGCAAGTCGCCCCGGGGTTGATACGCAGTATTTT,CASRPGVDTQYF
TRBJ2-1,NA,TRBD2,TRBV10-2,TGCGCCAGCGGGACTAACTCCTACAATGAGCAGTTCTTC,CASGTNSYNEQFF
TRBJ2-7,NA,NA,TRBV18,TGTGCCAGCTCACGCCAGGGCCATGAGCAGTACTTC,CASSRQGHEQYF
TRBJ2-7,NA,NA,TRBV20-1,TGCAGTGCTAGGTTAGGTCGCGAGCAGTACTTC,CSARLGREQYF
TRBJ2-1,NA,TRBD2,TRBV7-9,TGTGCCAGCAGCCCAACTAGCGGGAGCTACAATGAGCAGTTCTTC,CASSPTSGSYNEQFF
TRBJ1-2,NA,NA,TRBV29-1,TGCAGCGTCCGGGGACATGGCCAAGGGGACTATGGCTACACCTTC,CSVRGHGQGDYGYTF
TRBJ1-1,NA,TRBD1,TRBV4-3,TGCGCCAGCAGCCCCAGATCCTCACAGGGGGCTGTGGGCACTGAAGCTTTCTTT,CASSPRSSQGAVGTEAFF
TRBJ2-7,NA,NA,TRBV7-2,TGTGCCAGCCGGCCCAGGGTTTCCTACGAGCAGTACTTC,CASRPRVSYEQYF
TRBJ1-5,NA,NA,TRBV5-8,TGTGCCAGCAGCCGGGCCGGAAGGGGGAATCAGCCCCAGCATTTT,CASSRAGRGNQPQHF
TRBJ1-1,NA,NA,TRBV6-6,TGTGCCTGCCGGGACGGGGGGTTGATGAACACTGAAGCTTTCTTT,CACRDGGLMNTEAFF
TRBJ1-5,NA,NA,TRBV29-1,TGCAGCGTTGCTTATGGTTACAATCAGCCCCAGCATTTT,CSVAYGYNQPQHF
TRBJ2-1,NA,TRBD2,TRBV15,TGTGCCACCAGCAGAGAACTAGCGGGATCAGGGGAGCAGTTCTTC,CATSRELAGSGEQFF
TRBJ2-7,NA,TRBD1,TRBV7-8,TGTGCCAGCAGCTTCTCAGGACAGGGACTCTACGAGCAGTACTTC,CASSFSGQGLYEQYF
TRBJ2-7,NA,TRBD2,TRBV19,TGTGCCAGTAAGAATGAGCGGGAGGGCGTCGAGCAGTACTTC,CASKNEREGVEQYF
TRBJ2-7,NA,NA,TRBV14,TGTGCCAGCAGCCACTCCTACGAGCAGTACTTC,CASSHSYEQYF
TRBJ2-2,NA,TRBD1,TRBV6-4,TGTGCCAGCAGCACGGACAGGGTGTCCGGGGAGCTGTTTTTT,CASSTDRVSGELFF